This TCR beta chain derives from a study of cytomegalovirus exposure and HLA in healthy donors (dated by TCRdb to 2017 to 2019). About the full investigation: An earlier analysis of 587 of the donors reported approximately 280 Gb of sequence data and 95 million to 130 million unique TCR beta sequences obtained from approximately 180 million T cells. Roughly 310 gigabases of sequencing data and approximately 85 million unique TCR sequences were included in an early release covering several hundred HLA-typed donors. Of the 300 to 450 genotyped donors, over 65% fell in the genetic ancestry cluster associated with self-reported Caucasian donors. The study aimed to test whether signatures of past pathogen exposure could be identified by cataloging public T cell receptors. Using immunosequencing, the study profiled T cell repertoires from 640 or so subjects and related those repertoires to cytomegalovirus serostatus. Along with the approximately 700-subject first cohort, a separate validation cohort of some 130 different subjects was used. To predict cytomegalovirus infection status, the study brought together high-throughput TCR immunosequencing, statistical association of individual TCRs with disease status, and machine learning. A later analysis re-examined previously published TCR beta repertoires from more than 600 donors and added high-resolution HLA genotyping to investigate patterns of TCR occurrence. In the later analysis, no new phenotypic data were used to find candidate immune exposures; instead, reliance was placed on TCR beta sequences and their occurrence across donors. To decide whether each TCR beta V gene segment behaved as functional or pseudogenic, an earlier analysis of fewer than 750 of the donors relied on high-throughput TCR beta sequencing. Donor age, sex, ethnicity and CMV serostatus were collected together with the repertoire data. Genome-wide SNP genotypes for about 60% of the roughly 700 donors were used in a later genetic analysis, which treated that subset as a discovery cohort. Every discovery cohort repertoire had been produced on one sequencing platform. Both class I and class II loci were covered by HLA typing, at four-digit resolution. The number of donors typed differed by locus, with roughly 620-640 for A, B, C, DRB1 and DQB1, 522 for DQA1, nearly 610 for DPA1, and some 440 for DPB1. Roughly 5 DR-DQ haplotypes were handled as single units for association and clustering, since linkage in the cohort was strong. On average, about 200,000 unique TCR beta nucleotide sequences were sequenced per donor among some 430 genotyped donors of the cohort, with 15% to 20% of those sequences being non-productive.

What the study reported, not specific to this receptor: The study gave a list of about 150 TCR beta chains associated with cytomegalovirus. This cohort had only TCR beta chains sequenced, and the lack of alpha or paired-chain data limited which features could be detected. Most CMV-associated TCR beta chains appeared to be HLA-restricted in a later analysis, and the HLA associations seemed to be driven largely by CMV exposure. Most TCR sequences were observed very rarely across donors, whereas some public TCRs were present in many individuals. A later analysis found that HLA-associated TCR beta chains were more clonally expanded and had lower generation probabilities than equally common non-associated chains. In an earlier analysis of more than 500 of the donors, most TCR beta V segments appeared in productive rearrangements about 87% or about 30% of the time, broadly matching IMGT annotations. A cluster of highly shared sequence variants was judged likely to be a technical artifact of the sequencing pipeline. An association between a missense DCLRE1C variant and V-gene and J-gene trimming of TCR beta chains was found in a later genetic analysis and replicated in an independent cohort. In a later analysis, the rate of TCR association differed among HLA loci, with DRB1 alleles having the most associated TCRs and HLA-C alleles having the fewest. The authors suggested that the approach could potentially be generalized to other disease states and immunological phenotypes. A later genetic analysis reported fewer N-insertions in productive TCRs among donors in an Asian-associated ancestry cluster than the approximately 670-donor mean. Linkage disequilibrium might explain the correlated functional status among segregating V segments, but an unknown experimental factor could not be ruled out. Strong co-occurrence of HLA alleles, especially DR and DQ, made assigning TCR associations to individual alleles difficult. The classifier was reported to diagnose cytomegalovirus status with high specificity and sensitivity in both the original and validation cohorts. The only immune exposure information available for the cohort was CMV serostatus. In a later analysis, several top co-occurrence clusters were reported to appear linked to parvovirus B19, influenza, CMV and Epstein-Barr virus. In vitro tests confirmed that a few of the cytomegalovirus-associated TCR beta chains recognize cytomegalovirus antigens. Because HLA typing was missing for some donors at each locus, association tests included only the typed subset. The earlier analysis of fewer than 750 of the donors excluded seventeen rarely observed V segments, including chromosome 9 orphons, because counts were too low. A further reported finding was that TCR beta sequences accurately predicted the HLA-A and HLA-B alleles for most subjects in the first cohort. Specific HLA alleles were associated with over 15,000 TCR beta sequences at a false discovery rate of 0.05 in a later analysis. Sequencing depth was assumed to be roughly uniform across donors in the presence/absence analyses, though that assumption may not hold.

Libraries were prepared through the immunoSEQ multiplex PCR assay. For the multiplex PCR, a mixture combining 60 forward primers for TCR Vbeta segments and 13 reverse primers for TCR Jbeta segments was used. Amplification of the CDR3 region of rearranged TCR beta genes was performed with a multiplex PCR assay on genomic DNA. The Illumina HiSeq System was used to sequence the amplified TCR beta libraries as 87-base-pair reads. The study's processing was this. Across the 670 or so repertoires, a later analysis counted tens of millions of unique TCR beta chains, around 10 million of which were shared by at least two donors. Raw reads were error-corrected and collapsed into unique sequences with a nearest-neighbor algorithm that merged closely related sequences to remove PCR and sequencing errors. V, D and J gene segments were assigned by aligning CDR3 sequences to IMGT reference sequences. Each retained sequence needed at least a six-nucleotide match to both a V gene segment and a J gene segment. Rearrangements were classified as productive when the CDR3 lacked stop codons and remained in frame with V and J, and all other rearrangements were classified as non-productive. CDR3 was defined according to IMGT convention as the region running from the second conserved V-encoded cysteine to the conserved J-encoded phenylalanine. The earlier analysis of about 620 of the donors excluded sequences that lacked an unambiguous match to a single V gene segment. An earlier analysis of 550 to 650 of the donors classified V segments as functional when productive rearrangements were above 56.7% and as segregating when the standard deviation between donors was above 5%. A statistical classification framework was built for diagnosing cytomegalovirus status from the catalog of TCR beta chain sequences. In a later analysis, TCR nucleotide sequences were compared against IMGT/GENE-DB human TR gene sequences so that V and J genes could be assigned. Using the TCRdist pipeline, a later analysis assigned CDR3 sequences along with most-parsimonious VDJ recombination scenarios. A later analysis defined each TCR beta chain by its CDR3 amino acid sequence plus V-gene family, and excluded reads lacking a unique V-gene family. To address suspected cross-contamination and a sequencing artifact, a later analysis removed roughly 640 highly shared, low-generation-probability nucleotide sequences. In a later analysis, a clonal expansion index was calculated for each public chain from normalized within-repertoire ranks of inferred template counts. A later analysis computed generation probabilities with a VDJ recombination model fitted to out-of-frame rearrangements, and checked the results against IGoR. Hypergeometric tests were used in a later analysis to score TCR-TCR, TCR-HLA and TCR-CMV co-occurrence, with a repertoire-size bias correction applied to the TCR pairs. False discovery rates were estimated in a later analysis by permuting HLA or CMV assignments 20 times. A later analysis grouped co-occurring TCRs with DBSCAN, adding TCRdist sequence similarity when clustering within HLA-allele-positive subsets. Repertoires with fewer than 30,000 or more than 120,000 public chains were left out of co-occurrence clustering, as were five repertoires with anomalous nucleotide sharing. In its TCRdb copy, this immuneACCESS table keeps in-frame sequences only and misses some clones. Where compared with another copy, unresolved V genes explain less than half of these, and the others have no known cause. V and J calls plus clone size are reproduced from that table; the DNA served to infer D and trimming. This specimen's table enumerates roughly 100,000 clones. The ten largest clones take up approximately 3.7% of the sample.

Remarks on this clone: This receptor's antigen is unknown.

In total, approximately 610 healthy bone marrow donors made up the cohort. All cohort members were sampled while nominally healthy, although unrecorded immune exposures were likely present. The donor was CMV seronegative and was included in the group of 352 seronegative cohort members. A peripheral blood sample was provided by each donor, and peripheral blood mononuclear cells were used for TCR beta sequencing. The Qiagen DNeasy Blood Extraction Kit was used to extract genomic DNA from the blood cell samples. This TCR was sampled from a man aged 40-49 years in good health and CMV-seronegative. Sample: PBMCs.

The sequence in DNA is TGTGCCAGCAGCCGAACAGGGTCTGTGGCCGGGGAGCTGTTTTTT. Translated, this gives CASSRTGSVAGELFF. Here the chain combines TRBV7-2 and TRBJ2-2; TRBD1 could be the D gene, as 6 bases match. Trimming at the junction amounts to 5 bases on V and 6 bases on J, and the germline ends lie 16 bases apart. The CDR3 contains 15 residues, cysteine and phenylalanine counted. Only the CDR3 DNA stays, 45 bases, in frame from base 1. From the germline V gene, CDR1 is SGHTA and CDR2 is FQGNSA. The full variable domain, completed from the reference TRBV7-2 and TRBJ2-2 proteins outside the CDR3, reads GAGVSQSPSNKVTEKGKDVELRCDPISGHTALYWYRQSLGQGLEFLIYFQGNSAPDKSGLPSDRFSAERTGGSVSTLTIQRTQQEDSAVYLCASSRTGSVAGELFFGEGSRLTVL.